This T cell receptor beta chain derives from a study of T cell responses to AZD1222 COVID-19 vaccine. The overall study: Pooled together were second doses at about 4 or about 12 weeks.

Notes on the study in general: Spike-specific TCR breadth and depth went up after people got two AZD1222 doses. Nearly half of spike-specific TCRs reportedly target unmutated variant regions. Spike regions recognized by vaccine-associated CD4 TCRs spanned the protein, led by 160-218 and 743-854.

Clones were read by immunoSEQ multiplex PCR, and TCRdb kept only the in-frame ones, dropping some. The table shows about 76,000 clones, with 70% to 90% occurring only once. This clone has only a few counts. Its specificity is unknown. Trimming took off 4 bases at V and 4 bases at J, with 8 bases between the two ends. This CDR3 has 12 amino acids. Per germline, CDR1 SGHNT and CDR2 YENEEA. The sequence derives from an adult in good health. This chain uses TRBV11-3 with TRBJ2-7, with no clear D. Source: peripheral blood, taken on day 0 of AZD1222 vaccination. The CDR3 DNA sequence: TGTGCCAGCAGCTCCGACGGTTACGAGCAGTACTTC. It encodes CASSSDGYEQYF.